This TCR beta chain was obtained from a study of post-analysis software for immune sequencing data. Tagging with unique molecular identifiers was a feature of the TCR beta cDNA libraries. TCRdb re-called the PCR reads with MiXCR, one entry per CDR3 protein. The data hold about 680,000 distinct CDR3 sequences, with over 45% observed a single time. This CDR3 comprises 15 residues. CDR1 MNHEY and CDR2 SVGAGI come from the germline V gene. Study conclusions and caveats: Analysis by F measure revealed that same-batch samples clustered strongly together. Normalized Chao1 diversity in multiple sclerosis patients fell significantly below that of controls. TRBV5-6, TRBV5-1 and TRBV20-1 belonged to a set of about five TRBV segments that were more frequent in patients than controls.

To note about this clonotype: The antigen is undetermined.

The material sequenced was blood. The chain carries TRBV6-5 and TRBJ2-4, with D possibly matching TRBD2 (5 bases). The last part of the DNA fits TRBJ2-7 better; the J call may be wrong. This sequence was found in a girl aged 2-10 years with multiple sclerosis. This chain's CDR3 is CASSDGLSLPYEQYF. In nucleotides, the CDR3 is TGTGCCAGCAGTGACGGACTGTCTCTCCCCTACGAGCAGTACTTC.